Listed below are T cell receptor beta chains from one sample, sequenced in a study of T cell responses to AZD1222 COVID-19 vaccine. The table came from immunoSEQ multiplex PCR; TCRdb's copy has only in-frame clones and leaves some out. The table records around 120,000 clones, roughly 91% of them present only once. The sample in question was peripheral blood, obtained on day 0 of AZD1222 vaccination. The receptors stem from an adult in good health. The CDR3 runs from the conserved cysteine through the conserved F or W. D genes are given only for firm matches. A clone size is listed for some rows: how often the clone was seen (once, few, many), or a class if it is expanded.

CDR3 DNA,CDR3 protein,D gene,clone size,V gene,J gene
TGTGCCAGCAGCTCCGACGGTGCAACTAATGAAAAACTGTTTTTT,CASSSDGATNEKLFF,-,-,TRBV7-6,TRBJ1-4
TGTGCCAGCTCACCACTGGCAGGGGCCTACGAGCAGTACTTC,CASSPLAGAYEQYF,-,-,TRBV18,TRBJ2-7
TGTGCCAGCTCATCGCAGGGGGCGTCGGATCAGCCCCAGCATTTT,CASSSQGASDQPQHF,TRBD1,-,TRBV18,TRBJ1-5
TGTGCCAGCAGCCACCCAGCGAATGAGCAGTTCTTC,CASSHPANEQFF,-,-,TRBV3-1/TRBV3-2,TRBJ2-1
TGTGCCAGCAGTCCCTCGGGTCAACCCCATGGCTACACCTTC,CASSPSGQPHGYTF,-,-,TRBV27,TRBJ1-2
TGCGCCAGCAGCCGGGGACAGGGGAGCTCCTACGAGCAGTACTTC,CASSRGQGSSYEQYF,TRBD1,-,TRBV4-1,TRBJ2-7
TGTGCCAGCAGGGAGGCGCTGACGGGCTACACCTTC,CASREALTGYTF,-,-,TRBV6-5,TRBJ1-2
TGTGCCAGCAGTCCCCCGCGCACAGATACGCAGTATTTT,CASSPPRTDTQYF,-,-,TRBV27,TRBJ2-3
TGCGCCAGCAGCTTTGGGAGCCAAAGGAACACCGGGGAGCTGTTTTTT,CASSFGSQRNTGELFF,-,-,TRBV5-1,TRBJ2-2
TGTGCCAGCAGGCCCAGGGGAAGACACCCCATGAACACTGAAGCTTTCTTT,CASRPRGRHPMNTEAFF,-,-,TRBV5-6,TRBJ1-1
TGTGCCAGTAGTAACCGGAAGGGACTAGCGGGAGATGATACGCAGTATTTT,CASSNRKGLAGDDTQYF,TRBD2,-,TRBV19,TRBJ2-3
TGTGCCACCAGCAGAGATTCCTGGCAGGGGGGTGTGGCTGGCTACACCTTC,CATSRDSWQGGVAGYTF,TRBD1,once,TRBV15,TRBJ1-2
TGCGCCAGCTCTAGGGACGGGAATCAGCCCCAGCATTTT,CASSRDGNQPQHF,-,-,TRBV4-1,TRBJ1-5
TGTGCCAGTAGTAACCGGGACAGGGTACGGGATGGCTACACCTTC,CASSNRDRVRDGYTF,TRBD1,once,TRBV19,TRBJ1-2
TGTGCCAGCAGTGTCACACGGACACCGGCCGCCAAAAACATTCAGTACTTC,CASSVTRTPAAKNIQYF,-,-,TRBV27,TRBJ2-4
TGTGCCAGCAGTTCTCCCGGAAGGGACGGGTGGGGCTACACCTTC,CASSSPGRDGWGYTF,-,-,TRBV6-5,TRBJ1-2
TGTGCCCTCCGGGGGCCTGCGAGCACTGAAGCTTTCTTT,CALRGPASTEAFF,-,-,TRBV19,TRBJ1-1
TGTGCCAGCAGCCCGGACAGGGGCGCCTACGAGCAGTACTTC,CASSPDRGAYEQYF,TRBD1,-,TRBV5-5,TRBJ2-7
TGTGCCTGGAGTGGACAATCGGGGCTATTCAATCAGCCCCAGCATTTT,CAWSGQSGLFNQPQHF,-,-,TRBV30,TRBJ1-5
TGTGCCAGCAGCCAGGCTAATAATGAAAAACTGTTTTTT,CASSQANNEKLFF,-,-,TRBV3-1/TRBV3-2,TRBJ1-4
TGTGCCAGCAGCCGGCCGGCTACTGAAGCTTTCTTT,CASSRPATEAFF,-,-,TRBV6-5,TRBJ1-1
TGTGCCACCAGTGATCCGATTCGACTAGCGAGAGTCAATGAGCAGTTCTTC,CATSDPIRLARVNEQFF,TRBD2,once,TRBV24-1,TRBJ2-1
TGCGCCAGCAGCTTGGGGGACAGCCGGGAGGCTGAAGCTTTCTTT,CASSLGDSREAEAFF,TRBD1,-,TRBV5-1,TRBJ1-1
TGTGCCACCAGTGATCCGGACCCATTTAGCAATCAGCCCCAGCATTTT,CATSDPDPFSNQPQHF,-,-,TRBV24-1,TRBJ1-5
TGTGCCAGCAGGTGGGTTCGGACAGGGGATAACACTGAAGCTTTCTTT,CASRWVRTGDNTEAFF,TRBD1,-,TRBV11-3,TRBJ1-1
TGTGCCAGCAGTTTAGCTGGGACAGGCTATGGCTACACCTTC,CASSLAGTGYGYTF,TRBD1,-,TRBV7-9,TRBJ1-2
TGTGCCAGCAGCTTGAGGCGGACTAGCGGTTACTACGAGCAGTACTTC,CASSLRRTSGYYEQYF,TRBD2,-,TRBV5-6,TRBJ2-7
TGTGCCAGCAGTTTATTTACAGGTTCGACTGAAGCTTTCTTT,CASSLFTGSTEAFF,-,-,TRBV27,TRBJ1-1
TGTGCCAGTAGCCCCCGACTGGGCAAAACCTACAATGAGCAGTTCTTC,CASSPRLGKTYNEQFF,-,-,TRBV19,TRBJ2-1
TGTGCCAGCAGTGCGTCGGGACAGACACTAAACATTCAGTACTTC,CASSASGQTLNIQYF,TRBD1,-,TRBV6-1,TRBJ2-4
TGCGCCAGCAGCTCCGGGACAGGGAGTCTCGATGGCTACACCTTC,CASSSGTGSLDGYTF,TRBD1,-,TRBV5-1,TRBJ1-2
TGCGCCAGCAGCCCTGGACAATCGGTCACTGAAGCTTTCTTT,CASSPGQSVTEAFF,-,-,TRBV5-1,TRBJ1-1
TGTGCCAGCAGCCCGGGACAGCTTGAAGCTTTCTTT,CASSPGQLEAFF,TRBD1,-,TRBV5-5,TRBJ1-1
TGTGCCATCAACTACAGGGACACTGCTTTGTGGGAGCAGTACTTC,CAINYRDTALWEQYF,-,-,TRBV10-3,TRBJ2-7
TGTGCCAGCTCACCACCTTCTAGCGGGAGGGAAAATGAGCAGTTCTTC,CASSPPSSGRENEQFF,TRBD2,once,TRBV18,TRBJ2-1
TGTGCCAGCAGTTACTCCCGGGACAGGGCCTACGAGCAGTACTTC,CASSYSRDRAYEQYF,TRBD1,-,TRBV6-5,TRBJ2-7